The T cell receptor beta chain under discussion was sequenced for a study of CD8+CD57+ T cells in acquired aplastic anemia. About the research overall: The average for DNA from sorted CD4+ and CD8+ cells was roughly 3 ug.

A note on this clonotype: The limits of the CDR3 on the DNA are not certain, so only TCRdb's listed CDR3 is given.

CDR1 is SNHLY and CDR2 is FYNNEI in the germline V gene. The CDR3 has 17 amino acids, counting both end residues. CDR3 and TCR beta VDJ profiling relied on genomic DNA as the template. From the reads, TCRdb called clonotypes with MiXCR, one entry per CDR3 protein. There are hundreds of thousands of distinct CDR3 sequences in the sample; 82% occur only once, and roughly two fifths lies in the top ten. All patients picked for sequencing had shown, by flow cytometry, an expansion of CD8+CD57+ cells. The sequencing input was sorted CD4+, CD8+, or CD8+CD57+ T cells (not recorded which) from PBMCs. This TCR was sampled from a human donor with aplastic anemia. The rearrangement joins TRBV2 to TRBJ1-1; the D call TRBD1 from the table was never checked on the DNA. This CDR3 reads CASGEGGTATQYFEAGF.